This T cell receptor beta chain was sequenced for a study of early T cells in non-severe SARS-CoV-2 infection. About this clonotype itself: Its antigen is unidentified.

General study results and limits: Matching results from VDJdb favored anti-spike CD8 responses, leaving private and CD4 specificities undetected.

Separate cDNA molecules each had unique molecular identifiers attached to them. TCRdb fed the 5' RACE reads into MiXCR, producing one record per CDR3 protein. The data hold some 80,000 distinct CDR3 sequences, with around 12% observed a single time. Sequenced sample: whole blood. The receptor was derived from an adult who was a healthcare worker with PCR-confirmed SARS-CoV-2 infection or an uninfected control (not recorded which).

CDR3 nucleotides: TGTGCCAGCAGCTTAGACGGGATAGGCGGCACTGAAGCTTTCTTT. Its translation is CASSLDGIGGTEAFF. V gene TRBV7-9 combines with J gene TRBJ1-1; D not certain. This CDR3 contains 15 residues. Trimming shortened V by 1 base and J by 4 bases, and 13 bases separated the two germline ends. Germline V lookup: CDR1 SEHNR, CDR2 FQNEAQ (reference sequence).